One sample yielded the 17 T cell receptor beta chains listed below, sequenced in a study of vaccination and CD4 T cells after COVID-19. Which antigens these TCRs recognize remains unknown. Sequence data for DNA of cultured CD4+ T cells were generated by the Oncomine TCR Beta short-read assay. Using its own MiXCR run on the PCR reads, TCRdb lists one record per CDR3 protein. The sample lists almost 25,000 distinct CDR3 sequences, around 62% seen once, with under 9% in the top ten. Treatment specified: approximately 9-day PBMC culture with coronavirus spike peptide pools or control peptides (ViraFEST assay). Sequences were obtained from CD4+ T cells from blood, cultured in vitro. These receptors were collected from a human donor who had recovered from COVID-19.

The chain links TRBV7-9 to TRBJ1-2; TRBD1 might be the D (6 bases). Germline V lookup: CDR1 SEHNR, CDR2 FQNEAQ (reference sequence). Trimming took 3 bases from V and 5 from J, leaving 13 bases between them. The length of the CDR3 is 14 residues. CDR3 sequence reads: CASSFGQRLYGYTF. For the CDR3, the DNA is TGTGCCAGCAGCTTTGGACAGCGACTTTATGGCTACACCTTC.

The chain links TRBV6-1 to TRBJ1-1; TRBD1 might be the D (5 bases). Trimming took off 8 bases at V and 11 bases at J, with 15 bases between the two ends. The CDR3 loop spans 11 amino acids. CDR1 MNHNS and CDR2 SASEGT come from the germline V gene. CDR3 coding DNA: TGTGCCAGCGTTGTGAGGGGTGGCGCTTTCTTT. Its translation is CASVVRGGAFF.

The V and J genes are TRBV24-1 and TRBJ2-3, with a possible D match to TRBD1 (6 bases). Trimming left V 0 bases short and J 5 bases short, with 14 bases between. This CDR3 is 16 amino acids long. Per germline, CDR1 KGHDR and CDR2 SFDVKD. The CDR3 loop is CATSDLRGHSKDTQYF. CDR3 DNA: TGTGCCACCAGTGATTTGCGGGGACATTCAAAAGATACGCAGTATTTT.

V and J are TRBV6-1 and TRBJ2-1, with TRBD2 as a possible D gene (6 bases). The V gene's germline CDR1 is MNHNS and CDR2 SASEGT. Trimming shortened V by 5 bases and J by 0 bases, and 11 bases separated the two germline ends. The CDR3 runs 15 residues. The DNA for the CDR3 is TGTGCCAGCAGTCGTCGGGAGAACTCCTACAATGAGCAGTTCTTC. Its translation: CASSRRENSYNEQFF.

The chain recombines TRBV12-3 or TRBV12-4 with TRBJ1-2, with TRBD1 matching 7 bases. The trim removed 3 bases at V and 8 bases at J, leaving 6 bases unmatched. The CDR3 runs 13 residues. CDR3 in amino acids: CASSFRGRGGYTF. For the CDR3, the DNA is TGTGCCAGCAGTTTTAGGGGGCGCGGCGGCTACACCTTC.

The V call is TRBV18, the J call TRBJ2-1; TRBD2 matches at 9 bases. V was pared by 2 bases and J by 4 bases, with 3 bases of the junction left unmatched. The CDR3 is made up of 15 amino acids. Germline CDR1 and CDR2: KGHSH and LQKENI. The CDR3: CASSPRREGYNEQFF. In nucleotides, the CDR3 is TGTGCCAGCTCACCAAGGCGGGAGGGTTACAATGAGCAGTTCTTC.

The chain couples TRBV24-1 to TRBJ1-5, with TRBD1 as a possible D gene (6 bases). Trimming cost V 4 bases and J 4 bases, with 10 bases left between them. Germline CDR1 is KGHDR and CDR2 is SFDVKD. The CDR3 runs 14 residues. CDR3 loop: CATSDYTGNQPQHF. The CDR3 DNA reads TGTGCCACCAGTGACTATACAGGGAATCAGCCCCAGCATTTT.

The chain combines TRBV30 with TRBJ1-5; D remains unclear. Germline CDR1 is GTSNPN and CDR2 is SVGIG (reference sequence). The V end lost 3 bases, the J end lost 5 bases, and 11 bases lay between the germline ends. The CDR3 consists of 13 residues. The CDR3 DNA reads as TGTGCCTGGAGCGGTGGGCGAGATCAGCCCCAGCATTTT. Amino acid sequence: CAWSGGRDQPQHF.

In the case of this clonotype: Mismatch with germline at one junction end may stem from a read error. The chain joins TRBV20-1 to TRBJ1-1, with a tentative D call TRBD1 (5 bases). The CDR3 sequence is 14 residues long. CDR1 is DFQATT, CDR2 SNEGSKA, per germline (reference sequence). The CDR3 reads CSARGTLMNTEAFF. CDR3 nucleotides: TGCAGTGCCAGAGGGACCCTAATGAACACTGAAGCTTTCTTT.

The CDR3 DNA reads as TGCAGTGCTAGCGACACCTACGAGCAGTACTTC. It translates to CSASDTYEQYF. V is TRBV20-1 and J is TRBJ2-7; no clear D. Trimming took 3 bases from V and 2 from J, leaving 5 bases between them. This CDR3 contains 11 residues. Germline lookup yields CDR1 DFQATT and CDR2 SNEGSKA (reference sequence).

The chain combines TRBV20-1 with TRBJ1-5, with 7 nucleotides matching TRBD1. V shed 0 bases and J 7 bases; nucleotides not matched to a gene: 6. Germline V gene lookup returns CDR1 DFQATT and CDR2 SNEGSKA (reference sequence). There are 14 residues in the CDR3. CDR3 DNA sequence: TGCAGTGCTAGAGAGCGGCAGGGGGGCCAGCCCCAGCATTTT. Translation: CSARERQGGQPQHF.

V is TRBV27 and J is TRBJ2-1; 11 bases agree with TRBD2. V trimming: 5 bases; J trimming: 4 bases; junction bases outside the gene matches: 7. The CDR3 is 16 amino acids. The germline V gene has CDR1 MNHEY and CDR2 SMNVEV (reference sequence). CDR3 nucleotides: TGTGCCAGCAGTATCCCGCTAGCGGGAGGTTACAATGAGCAGTTCTTC. It codes for CASSIPLAGGYNEQFF.

This chain links TRBV19 with TRBJ2-1; D perhaps matches TRBD2 (5 bases). The germline V and J ends were trimmed by 5 bases and 5 bases, with 16 bases remaining between them. Germline CDR1 is LNHDA and CDR2 is SQIVND (reference sequence). The CDR3 length is 15 residues. The CDR3 region has the DNA TGTGCCAGTAGTCTAGTGCGCCTGGAGGACAATGAGCAGTTCTTC. Protein: CASSLVRLEDNEQFF. The full variable domain, with the rest looked up from reference TRBV19 and TRBJ2-1, is DGGITQSPKYLFRKEGQNVTLSCEQNLNHDAMYWYRQDPGQGLRLIYYSQIVNDFQKGDIAEGYSVSREKKESFPLTVTSAQKNPTAFYLCASSLVRLEDNEQFFGPGTRLTVL.

The rearrangement links TRBV7-3 to TRBJ2-3, with 9 bases lining up with TRBD2. After removal of 5 bases from V and 5 bases from J, the junction contained 14 bases not matched to a gene. Germline values: CDR1 SGHTA, CDR2 FQGTGA. CDR3 length equals 17 residues. The CDR3 nucleotides read TGTGCCAGCAGCCAAGACGGGGGCGGGAGGGCCGGAGATACGCAGTATTTT. It codes for CASSQDGGGRAGDTQYF.

The gene calls are TRBV20-1 and TRBJ1-1; D is perhaps TRBD1 (5 bases). V was cut by 3 bases and J by 10 bases, with 12 bases left in between. This CDR3 has 11 amino acids. Per the germline V gene, CDR1 is DFQATT and CDR2 is SNEGSKA (reference sequence). The CDR3 DNA reads as TGCAGTGCTAGGTATGCGGGGGGAGCTTTCTTT. This sequence encodes CSARYAGGAFF.

The chain uses TRBV30 and TRBJ1-2; no clear D gene. Germline-derived CDR1 and CDR2 are GTSNPN and SVGIG (reference sequence). CDR3 length equals 11 residues. Trimming took 2 bases from V and 4 from J, leaving 5 bases between them. The CDR3 is CAWSLGYGYTF. CDR3 bases: TGTGCCTGGAGTTTGGGCTATGGCTACACCTTC. Full variable domain (outside the CDR3, taken from reference TRBV30 and TRBJ1-2): SQTIHQWPATLVQPVGSPLSLECTVEGTSNPNLYWYRQAAGRGLQLLFYSVGIGQISSEVPQNLSASRPQDRQFILSSKKLLLSDSGFYLCAWSLGYGYTFGSGTRLTVV.

J is TRBJ1-1 and V is TRBV9; 7 nucleotides align to TRBD1. From germline, CDR1 is SGDLS and CDR2 YYNGEE. The J segment lost 3 bases and the V segment lost 4 bases, leaving 9 bases of the junction unmatched. This CDR3 contains 15 residues. CDR3: CASSPQGGGHTEAFF. CDR3 sequence (DNA): TGTGCCAGCAGCCCCCAGGGGGGGGGACACACTGAAGCTTTCTTT.